This T cell receptor beta chain was obtained from a study of cytomegalovirus exposure and HLA in healthy donors. 13 Jbeta primers and 60 Vbeta primers were used for the PCR. Generated by immunoSEQ multiplex PCR, the TCRdb table keeps only in-frame clones and is missing some. The profile shows 90,000 to 110,000 clones, nearly 80% of them singletons. The CDR3 runs to 16 residues. Germline V lookup: CDR1 LNHDA, CDR2 SQIVND (reference sequence). V was clipped by 4 bases and J by 6 bases, with 19 bases between them. The sample comprised PBMCs. The chain carries TRBV19 and TRBJ2-1; a weak D match, TRBD2 (6 bases). The TCR sequence derives from a man younger than 45 in good health and CMV-seronegative. The CDR3 region is CASSTQPGDGGNEQFF. The CDR3 region has the DNA TGTGCCAGTAGTACCCAACCGGGGGACGGTGGCAATGAGCAGTTCTTC.